This T cell receptor (beta chain) was captured in a study of tumor-infiltrating lymphocytes in primary liver carcinoma. The CDR3 sequence is 13 residues long. Between the trimmed V and J ends, which lost 0 bases and 7 bases, there was a span of 10 bases. Germline values: CDR1 MGHDK, CDR2 SYGVNS. RNA isolated from unsorted whole blood supplied the blood RNA, with germline DNA also extracted. Total RNA (around 510 ng) served as template for TCR beta cDNA synthesis primed by a constant-region primer. Libraries of TCR beta came from three nested multiplex PCR rounds with slightly modified ARM-PCR. Rounds one and two of PCR, each of 10 cycles, were primed with TRBV1-TRBV30 forward primers and a C-beta reverse primer. One entry per CDR3 protein, called by TCRdb with MiXCR from the multiplex PCR reads. The repertoire holds approximately 300,000 distinct CDR3 sequences, with about 60% as singletons.

This clonotype was sampled from a man aged 35 to 55 with primary liver carcinoma and hepatitis B virus infection. The rearrangement joins TRBV25-1 to TRBJ2-7; D gene unclear. Source material: peripheral blood. CDR3 residues: CASSEYIRGEQYF. CDR3 DNA: TGTGCCAGCAGTGAATATATTCGTGGGGAGCAGTACTTC.